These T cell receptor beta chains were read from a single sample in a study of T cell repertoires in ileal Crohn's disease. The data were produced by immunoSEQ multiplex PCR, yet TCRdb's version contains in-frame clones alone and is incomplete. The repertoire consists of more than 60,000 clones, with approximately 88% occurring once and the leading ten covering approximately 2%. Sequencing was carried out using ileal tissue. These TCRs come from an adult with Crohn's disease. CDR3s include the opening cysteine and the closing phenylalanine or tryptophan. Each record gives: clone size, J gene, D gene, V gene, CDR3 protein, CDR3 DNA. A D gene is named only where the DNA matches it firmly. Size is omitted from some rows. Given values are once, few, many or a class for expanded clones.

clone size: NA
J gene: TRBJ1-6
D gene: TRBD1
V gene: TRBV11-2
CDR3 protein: CASSLVLGQMNSPLHF
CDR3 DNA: TGTGCCAGCAGCTTAGTACTGGGACAGATGAATTCACCCCTCCACTTT

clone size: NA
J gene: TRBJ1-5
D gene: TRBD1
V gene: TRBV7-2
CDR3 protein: CASSWAGTGNNQPQHF
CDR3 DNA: TGTGCCAGCAGCTGGGCCGGGACAGGGAACAATCAGCCCCAGCATTTT

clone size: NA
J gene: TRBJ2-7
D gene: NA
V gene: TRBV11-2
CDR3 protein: CASSFAGLNEQYF
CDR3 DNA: TGTGCCAGCAGCTTCGCAGGGTTGAACGAGCAGTACTTC

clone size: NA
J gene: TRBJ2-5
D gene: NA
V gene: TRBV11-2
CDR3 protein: CASSLDFSQETQYF
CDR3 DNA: TGTGCCAGCAGCTTAGATTTTAGCCAAGAGACCCAGTACTTC

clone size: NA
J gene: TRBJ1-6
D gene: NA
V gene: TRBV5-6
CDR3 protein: CASSLSSYNSPLHF
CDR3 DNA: TGTGCCAGCAGCCTAAGCTCCTATAATTCACCCCTCCACTTT

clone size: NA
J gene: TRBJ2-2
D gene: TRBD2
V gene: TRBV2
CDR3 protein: CASSGSVLAGDTGELFF
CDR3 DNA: TGTGCCAGCAGCGGATCGGTGTTAGCGGGGGACACCGGGGAGCTGTTTTTT

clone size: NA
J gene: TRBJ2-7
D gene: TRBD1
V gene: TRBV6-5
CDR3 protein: CASSYLRQGSYEQYF
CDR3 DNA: TGTGCCAGCAGTTACCTAAGACAGGGCTCCTACGAGCAGTACTTC

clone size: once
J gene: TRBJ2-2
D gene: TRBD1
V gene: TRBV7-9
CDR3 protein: CASSWTGVGELFF
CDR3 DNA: TGTGCCAGCAGCTGGACAGGGGTTGGGGAGCTGTTTTTT

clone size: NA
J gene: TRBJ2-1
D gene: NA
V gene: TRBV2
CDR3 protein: CASTGTRNEQFF
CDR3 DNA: TGTGCCAGCACCGGGACTCGCAATGAGCAGTTCTTC

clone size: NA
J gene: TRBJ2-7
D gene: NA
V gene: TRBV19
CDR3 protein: CASSIPGLKPYEQYF
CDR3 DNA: TGTGCCAGTAGTATCCCCGGACTAAAGCCCTACGAGCAGTACTTC

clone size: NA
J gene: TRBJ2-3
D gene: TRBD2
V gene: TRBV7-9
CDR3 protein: CASSSFGGRFTDTQYF
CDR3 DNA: TGTGCCAGCAGCAGCTTCGGCGGGAGGTTCACAGATACGCAGTATTTT

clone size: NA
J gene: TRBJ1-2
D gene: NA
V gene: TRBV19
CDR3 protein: CASSRIANYGYTF
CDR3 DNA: TGTGCCAGTAGTAGAATAGCAAACTATGGCTACACCTTC

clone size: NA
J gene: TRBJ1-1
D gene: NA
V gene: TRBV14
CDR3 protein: CASSQGALNTEAFF
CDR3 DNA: TGTGCCAGCAGCCAAGGAGCCTTAAACACTGAAGCTTTCTTT

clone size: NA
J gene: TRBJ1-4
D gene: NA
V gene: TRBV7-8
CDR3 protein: CASSLRPGQTRWGTNEKLFF
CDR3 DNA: TGTGCCAGCAGCTTACGACCTGGACAGACGCGTTGGGGAACTAATGAAAAACTGTTTTTT

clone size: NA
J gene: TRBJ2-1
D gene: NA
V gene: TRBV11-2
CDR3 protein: CASSARDTFNEQFF
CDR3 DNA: TGTGCCAGCAGCGCCCGGGACACCTTCAATGAGCAGTTCTTC

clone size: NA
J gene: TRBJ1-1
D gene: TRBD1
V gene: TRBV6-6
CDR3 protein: CASSRGQGLNTEAFF
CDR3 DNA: TGTGCCAGCAGTCGCGGACAGGGGCTGAACACTGAAGCTTTCTTT

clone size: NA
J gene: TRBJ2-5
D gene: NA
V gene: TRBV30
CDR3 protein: CAWQQGSAETQYF
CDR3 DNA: TGTGCCTGGCAGCAGGGGTCTGCGGAGACCCAGTACTTC

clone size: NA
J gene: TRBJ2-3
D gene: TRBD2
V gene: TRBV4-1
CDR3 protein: CASSLLLAGGFPSDTQYF
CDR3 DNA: TGCGCCAGCAGTCTACTACTAGCGGGGGGCTTCCCCTCAGATACGCAGTATTTT

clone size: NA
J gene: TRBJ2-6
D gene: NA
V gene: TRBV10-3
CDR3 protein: CAISEGGGRSGANVLTF
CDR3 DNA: TGTGCCATCAGTGAGGGGGGAGGTCGATCCGGGGCCAACGTCCTGACTTTC

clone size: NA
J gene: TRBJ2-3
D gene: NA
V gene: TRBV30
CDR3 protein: CAWSGGGATQYF
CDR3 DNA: TGTGCCTGGAGTGGGGGGGGCGCAACGCAGTATTTT

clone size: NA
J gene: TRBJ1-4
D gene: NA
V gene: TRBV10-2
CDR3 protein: CASSESPLQGKGGEKLFF
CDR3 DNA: TGCGCCAGCAGTGAGTCCCCTTTACAGGGAAAAGGGGGAGAAAAACTGTTTTTT

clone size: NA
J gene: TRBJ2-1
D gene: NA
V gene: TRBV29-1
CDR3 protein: CSVEEFLVNSGGEQFF
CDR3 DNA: TGCAGCGTTGAAGAGTTTTTGGTAAATAGCGGAGGGGAGCAGTTCTTC

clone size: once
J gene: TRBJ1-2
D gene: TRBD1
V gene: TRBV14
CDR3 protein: CASSLGQVDGYTF
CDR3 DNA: TGTGCCAGCAGCCTAGGACAGGTGGATGGCTACACCTTC

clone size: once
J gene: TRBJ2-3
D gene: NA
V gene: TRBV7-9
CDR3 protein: CASSGGRADTQYF
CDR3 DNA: TGTGCCAGCAGCGGCGGCAGGGCAGATACGCAGTATTTT

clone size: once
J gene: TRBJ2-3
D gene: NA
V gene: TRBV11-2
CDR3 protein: CASSLEAGASTDTQYF
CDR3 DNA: TGTGCCAGCAGCTTAGAGGCGGGGGCTAGCACAGATACGCAGTATTTT

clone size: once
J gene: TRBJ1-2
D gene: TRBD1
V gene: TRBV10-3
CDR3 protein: CAISESKTGIIGYTF
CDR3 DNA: TGTGCCATCAGTGAAAGCAAGACAGGGATCATCGGCTACACCTTC

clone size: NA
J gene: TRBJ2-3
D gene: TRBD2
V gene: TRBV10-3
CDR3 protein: CAISERVSGGASDTQYF
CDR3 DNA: TGTGCCATCAGTGAGCGGGTTAGCGGGGGGGCCTCAGATACGCAGTATTTT

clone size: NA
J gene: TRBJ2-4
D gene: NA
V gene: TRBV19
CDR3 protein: CASEDSKNIQYF
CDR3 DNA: TGTGCCAGTGAGGACAGCAAAAACATTCAGTACTTC

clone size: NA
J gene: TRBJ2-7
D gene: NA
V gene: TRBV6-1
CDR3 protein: CASSEWGAYEQYF
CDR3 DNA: TGTGCCAGCAGTGAGTGGGGGGCCTACGAGCAGTACTTC

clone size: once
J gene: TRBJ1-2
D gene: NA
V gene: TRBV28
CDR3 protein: CASSFPQGAPWGYGYTF
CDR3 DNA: TGTGCCAGCAGTTTCCCACAGGGAGCCCCTTGGGGCTATGGCTACACCTTC

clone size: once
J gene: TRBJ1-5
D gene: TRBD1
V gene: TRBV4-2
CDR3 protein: CASSQEGGRGDQPQHF
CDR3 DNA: TGTGCCAGCAGCCAAGAGGGTGGCAGGGGGGATCAGCCCCAGCATTTT

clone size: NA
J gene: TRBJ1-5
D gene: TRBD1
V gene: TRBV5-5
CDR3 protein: CASSLFLSLGTGVYQPQHF
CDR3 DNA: TGTGCCAGCAGCTTGTTTCTGTCTCTCGGGACAGGGGTCTATCAGCCCCAGCATTTT

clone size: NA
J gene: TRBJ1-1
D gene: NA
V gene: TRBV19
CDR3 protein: CASSKESGHLNTEAFF
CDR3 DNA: TGTGCCAGTAGTAAAGAAAGCGGGCACTTGAACACTGAAGCTTTCTTT

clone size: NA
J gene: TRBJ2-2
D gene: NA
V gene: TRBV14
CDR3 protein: CASSQNRNTGELFF
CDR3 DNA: TGTGCCAGCAGCCAAAACAGGAACACCGGGGAGCTGTTTTTT

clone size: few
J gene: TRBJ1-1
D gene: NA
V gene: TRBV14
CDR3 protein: CASSPRYSTEAFF
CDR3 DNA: TGTGCCAGCAGCCCCAGGTATTCCACTGAAGCTTTCTTT

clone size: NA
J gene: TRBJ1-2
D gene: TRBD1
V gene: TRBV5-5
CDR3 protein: CASSSGTGALGYTF
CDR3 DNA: TGTGCCAGCAGCTCCGGGACAGGGGCTCTCGGCTACACCTTC

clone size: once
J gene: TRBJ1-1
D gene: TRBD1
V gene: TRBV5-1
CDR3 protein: CASRGTVNTEAFF
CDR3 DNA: TGCGCCAGCAGAGGGACAGTTAACACTGAAGCTTTCTTT

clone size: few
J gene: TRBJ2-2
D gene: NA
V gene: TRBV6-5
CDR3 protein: CASRGSTGELFF
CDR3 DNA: TGTGCCAGCAGGGGCAGTACCGGGGAGCTGTTTTTT

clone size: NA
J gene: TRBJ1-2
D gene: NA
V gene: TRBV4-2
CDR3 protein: CASSPRDFGYTF
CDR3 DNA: TGTGCCAGCAGCCCCCGCGACTTCGGCTACACCTTC

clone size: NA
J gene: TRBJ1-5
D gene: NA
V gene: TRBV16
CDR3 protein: CASSQRVLGQPQHF
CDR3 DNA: TGTGCCAGCAGCCAACGGGTTTTAGGTCAGCCCCAGCATTTT

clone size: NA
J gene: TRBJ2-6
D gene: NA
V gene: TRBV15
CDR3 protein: CATSRVPEEGANVLTF
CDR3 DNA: TGTGCCACCAGCAGAGTGCCGGAGGAGGGGGCCAACGTCCTGACTTTC

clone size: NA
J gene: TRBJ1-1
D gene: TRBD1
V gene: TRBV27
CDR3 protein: CASSRQGAMDTEAFF
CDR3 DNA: TGTGCCAGCAGTAGACAGGGGGCGATGGACACTGAAGCTTTCTTT

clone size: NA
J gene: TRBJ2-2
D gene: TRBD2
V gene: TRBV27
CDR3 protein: CASSFLLAGGSGELFF
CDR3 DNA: TGTGCCAGCAGTTTCTTACTAGCGGGAGGTTCCGGGGAGCTGTTTTTT

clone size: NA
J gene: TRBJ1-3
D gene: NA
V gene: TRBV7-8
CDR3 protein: CASSLVTGASGNTIYF
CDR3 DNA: TGTGCCAGCAGCTTAGTAACAGGAGCCTCTGGAAACACCATATATTTT

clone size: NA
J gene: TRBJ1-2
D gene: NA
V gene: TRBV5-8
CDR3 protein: CASSTREGPYYGYTF
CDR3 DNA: TGTGCCAGCAGCACCCGGGAGGGACCCTACTATGGCTACACCTTC

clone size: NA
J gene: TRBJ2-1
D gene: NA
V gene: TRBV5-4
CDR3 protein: CASSLASDSYNEQFF
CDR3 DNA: TGTGCCAGCAGCTTGGCTAGCGATTCGTACAATGAGCAGTTCTTC

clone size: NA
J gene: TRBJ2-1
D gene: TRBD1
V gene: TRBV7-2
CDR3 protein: CASSSERTGLLYNEQFF
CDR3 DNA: TGTGCCAGCAGCTCCGAGCGGACAGGGCTTTTGTACAATGAGCAGTTCTTC

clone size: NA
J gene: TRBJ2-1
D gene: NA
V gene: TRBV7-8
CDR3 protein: CASSLGLYNEQFF
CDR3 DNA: TGTGCCAGCAGCCTGGGACTTTACAATGAGCAGTTCTTC

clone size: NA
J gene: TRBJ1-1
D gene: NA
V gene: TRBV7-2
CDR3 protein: CASSLADSTEAFF
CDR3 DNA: TGTGCCAGCAGCTTAGCCGACAGCACTGAAGCTTTCTTT

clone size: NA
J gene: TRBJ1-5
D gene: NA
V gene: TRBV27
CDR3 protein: CASSFGGTSNQPQHF
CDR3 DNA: TGTGCCAGCAGTTTCGGAGGGACGAGCAATCAGCCCCAGCATTTT

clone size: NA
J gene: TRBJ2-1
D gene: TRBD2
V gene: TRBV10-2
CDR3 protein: CASSRDGTSGWNEQFF
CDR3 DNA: TGCGCCAGCAGTCGAGACGGGACTAGCGGTTGGAATGAGCAGTTCTTC

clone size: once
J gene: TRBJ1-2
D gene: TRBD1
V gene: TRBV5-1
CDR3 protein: CASSLSPGQGNGYTF
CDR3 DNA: TGCGCCAGCAGCTTGTCTCCGGGACAGGGGAACGGCTACACCTTC

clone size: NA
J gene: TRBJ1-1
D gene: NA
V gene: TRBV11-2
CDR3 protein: CASSLATGINTEAFF
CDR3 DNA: TGTGCCAGCAGCTTAGCGACAGGAATTAACACTGAAGCTTTCTTT

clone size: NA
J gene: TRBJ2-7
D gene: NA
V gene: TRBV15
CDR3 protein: CATSRETISEQYF
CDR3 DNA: TGTGCCACCAGCAGAGAAACGATCAGTGAGCAGTACTTC

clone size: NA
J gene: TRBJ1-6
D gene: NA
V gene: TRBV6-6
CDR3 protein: CASLGGGANNSPLHF
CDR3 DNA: TGTGCCAGCCTCGGGGGGGGCGCTAATAATTCACCCCTCCACTTT